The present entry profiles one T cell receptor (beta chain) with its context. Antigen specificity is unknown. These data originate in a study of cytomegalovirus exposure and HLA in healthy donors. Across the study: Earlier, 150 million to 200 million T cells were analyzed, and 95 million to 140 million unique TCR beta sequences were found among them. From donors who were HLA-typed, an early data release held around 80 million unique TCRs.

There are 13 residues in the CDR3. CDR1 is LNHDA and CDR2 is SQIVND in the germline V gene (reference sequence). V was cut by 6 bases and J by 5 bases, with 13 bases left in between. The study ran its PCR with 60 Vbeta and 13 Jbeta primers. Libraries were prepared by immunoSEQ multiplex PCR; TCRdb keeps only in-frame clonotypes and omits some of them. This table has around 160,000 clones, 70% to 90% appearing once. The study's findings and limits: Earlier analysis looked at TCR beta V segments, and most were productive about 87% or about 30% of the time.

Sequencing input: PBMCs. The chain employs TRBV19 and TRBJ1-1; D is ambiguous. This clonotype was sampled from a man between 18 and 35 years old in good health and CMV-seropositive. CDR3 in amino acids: CASSGSLGTEAFF. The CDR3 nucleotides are TGTGCCAGTAGCGGGTCCTTGGGTACTGAAGCTTTCTTT.